The clone carrying this T cell receptor beta chain showed up many times. Its antigen is still unknown. This sample's time point: longitudinal time-point 3. Unsorted libraries were derived from 2 million PBMCs stored at -80 C. By 5'RACE with 10-nucleotide random UMIs, the cDNA was made. Every sequencing run returned over 190 million TCR-beta sequences, which were derived from 15-18 subjects. In TCRdb, the 5' RACE reads were re-called with MiXCR into one record per CDR3 protein. The sample lists 84,000 or so distinct CDR3 sequences; 4.3% were seen once. This sample is drawn from a study of neurological immune-mediated disorders. This CDR3 contains 15 residues. The ends were cut back, 3 bases at V and 0 bases at J, with 11 bases in the middle. The germline V gene encodes CDR1 SGHNT and CDR2 YYREEE (reference sequence). Points from the study as a whole: Expansion of TCR clones was greatest in HTLV-1-associated myelopathy and smallest in multiple sclerosis, where it fell below that of healthy controls.

This TCR derives from a woman aged 55-75 years with multiple sclerosis. Sequencing used PBMCs. The gene calls are TRBV5-4 and TRBJ2-3; perhaps TRBD2 as D (6 bases). This chain's CDR3 is CASSSSGGSTDTQYF. For the CDR3, the DNA is TGTGCCAGCAGCTCCTCCGGGGGTAGCACAGATACGCAGTATTTT.